These 7 T cell receptor beta chains were all obtained from the same sample, sequenced in a study of T cell clonality in common variable immunodeficiency. This table comes from immunoSEQ multiplex PCR, and its TCRdb copy is limited to in-frame clones, with some not included. The record shows more than 65,000 clones for this sample, with no singletons present. The sequenced sample consisted of peripheral blood mononuclear cells. The receptors here all came from a person between 18 and 75 years old in good health.

This clone has ten or more counts. The read ends 3 residues shy of where the CDR3 ends; the end is completed using the germline J gene. The chain is built from TRBV6-2 or TRBV6-3 and TRBJ2-1; 12 nucleotides agree with TRBD1. The CDR3 length is 17 residues. With V trimmed by 9 bases and J by 6 bases, 15 bases remained unmatched. Germline assignment: CDR1 MNHEY and CDR2 SVGEGT. This CDR3 reads CASLQIRGTGGFNEQFF. Partial CDR3 DNA: TGTGCCAGTCTACAAATCCGGGGGACAGGGGGCTTCAATGAG.

This clone was detected ten times or more. The CDR3 end falls 3 residues outside the read, so it is completed with the germline J gene. The chain links TRBV10-1 to TRBJ2-1, with a weak D call TRBD1 (5 bases). There are 15 residues in the CDR3. Germline values: CDR1 WNHNN, CDR2 SYGVQD (reference sequence). V lost 0 bases and J 4 bases, leaving 10 bases between the germline ends. This chain's CDR3 is CASSESQGGYNEQFF. CDR3 bases read: TGCGCCAGCAGTGAGTCGCAGGGTGGGTACAATGAG.

This clone occurred many times. The read ends 3 residues before the CDR3 terminus; that terminus is restored from the germline J gene. This rearrangement joins TRBV20-1 to TRBJ2-7; the match to TRBD1 covers 10 bases. Unmatched junction bases numbered 9, after V lost 6 bases and J lost 4 bases. Germline CDR1 and CDR2: DFQATT and SNEGSKA (reference sequence). The CDR3 is 14 amino acids. CDR3 DNA, as far as it was read: TGCAGTGCCATCCGACAGGGGGCCATATACGAG. Protein product: CSAIRQGAIYE. The full CDR3 reads CSAIRQGAIYEQYF.

This clone ranks as medium-sized (0.01 to 0.1%). The sequenced part of the CDR3 DNA is TGTGCCAGCAGCTTATCTACCGCAGATACG. It translates to CASSLSTADT. The entire CDR3 reads CASSLSTADTQYF. The rearrangement uses TRBV7-3 and TRBJ2-3; D call uncertain. The read ends 3 residues early relative to the CDR3; the germline J gene fills the gap. CDR3 size: 13 residues. Germline lookup yields CDR1 SGHTA and CDR2 FQGTGA. Trimming cost V 2 bases and J 4 bases, with 7 bases left between them.

This clone was found many times. The CDR3 end falls 3 residues outside the read, so it is completed with the germline J gene. The chain is built from TRBV7-2 and TRBJ1-6, with D unresolved. Trimming cost V 7 bases and J 9 bases, with 13 bases left between them. Germline V lookup: CDR1 SGHTA, CDR2 FQGNSA. This CDR3 has 13 residues. The CDR3 DNA, read in part, is TGTGCCAGCAATTACAACCGTGGTTCACCC. Its protein is CASNYNRGSP. The full CDR3 sequence reads CASNYNRGSPLHF.

This clone was seen many times. CDR3 region: CASSFGRDKGYGYTF. The part of the CDR3 DNA that was read is TGTGCCAGCAGCTTTGGAAGGGACAAGGGCTATGGC. The J gene is TRBJ1-2, the V gene TRBV7-9; D might be TRBD1 (6 bases). The CDR3 end lies 3 residues beyond the end of the read and is filled in from the germline J gene. The CDR3 spans 15 residues. Germline V gene sequence: CDR1 SEHNR, CDR2 FQNEAQ (reference sequence). V lost 3 bases and J 4 bases, leaving 15 bases between the germline ends.

This clone has at least ten counts. Read sequence stops 3 residues before the CDR3 end, and the germline J gene provides the missing end. The chain carries TRBV3-1 (or the pseudogene TRBV3-2) and TRBJ2-5, with D possibly TRBD2 on 5 matching bases. Germline loops: CDR1 LGHDT, CDR2 YNNKEL (reference sequence). The CDR3 sequence is 12 residues long. The ends were cut back, 7 bases at V and 5 bases at J, with 11 bases in the middle. Partial CDR3 DNA: TGTGCCAGCATCACGGACTGGGAGACC. It translates to CASITDWET. The whole CDR3 sequence reads CASITDWETQYF.